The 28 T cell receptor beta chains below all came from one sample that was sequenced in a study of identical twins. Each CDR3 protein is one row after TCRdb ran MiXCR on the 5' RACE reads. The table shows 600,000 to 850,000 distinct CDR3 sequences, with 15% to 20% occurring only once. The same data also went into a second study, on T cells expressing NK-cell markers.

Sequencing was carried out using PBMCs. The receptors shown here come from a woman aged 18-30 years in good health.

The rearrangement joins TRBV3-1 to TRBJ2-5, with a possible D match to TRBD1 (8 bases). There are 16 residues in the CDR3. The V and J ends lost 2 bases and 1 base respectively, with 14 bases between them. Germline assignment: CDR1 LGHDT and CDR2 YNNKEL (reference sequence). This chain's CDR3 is CASSQSGTGVQETQYF. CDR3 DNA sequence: TGTGCCAGCAGCCAAAGCGGGACAGGCGTCCAAGAGACCCAGTACTTC.

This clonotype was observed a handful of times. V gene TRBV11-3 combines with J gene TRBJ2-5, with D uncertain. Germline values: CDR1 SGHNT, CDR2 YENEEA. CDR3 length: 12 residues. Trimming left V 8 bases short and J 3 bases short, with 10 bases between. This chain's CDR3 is CASGVTKETQYF. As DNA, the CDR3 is TGTGCCAGCGGGGTGACGAAAGAGACCCAGTACTTC.

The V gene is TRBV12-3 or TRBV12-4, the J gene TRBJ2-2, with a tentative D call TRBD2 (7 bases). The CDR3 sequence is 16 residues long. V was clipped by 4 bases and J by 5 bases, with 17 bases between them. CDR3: CASSSVVRGGTGELFF. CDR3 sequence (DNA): TGTGCCAGCAGTTCAGTCGTGAGGGGGGGGACCGGGGAGCTGTTTTTT.

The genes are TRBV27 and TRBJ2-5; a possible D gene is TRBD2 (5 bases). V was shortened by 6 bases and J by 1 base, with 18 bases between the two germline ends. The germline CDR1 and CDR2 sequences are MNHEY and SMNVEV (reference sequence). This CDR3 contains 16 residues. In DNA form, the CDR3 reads TGTGCCAGCAGCCATGGGGAAGGGAGACCCCAAGAGACCCAGTACTTC. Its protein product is CASSHGEGRPQETQYF.

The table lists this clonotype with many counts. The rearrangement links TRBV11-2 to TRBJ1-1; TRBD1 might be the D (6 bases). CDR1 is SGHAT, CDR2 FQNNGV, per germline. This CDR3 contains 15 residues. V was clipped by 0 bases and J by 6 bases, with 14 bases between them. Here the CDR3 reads CASSLESGGRAEAFF. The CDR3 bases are TGTGCCAGCAGCTTAGAATCCGGGGGGCGTGCTGAAGCTTTCTTT.

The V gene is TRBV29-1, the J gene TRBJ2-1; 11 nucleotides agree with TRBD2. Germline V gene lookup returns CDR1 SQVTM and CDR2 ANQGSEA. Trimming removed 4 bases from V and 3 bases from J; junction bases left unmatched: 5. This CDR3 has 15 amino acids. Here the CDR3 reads CSVVEGTSGYNEQFF. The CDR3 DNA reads TGCAGCGTTGTAGAGGGGACTAGCGGCTACAATGAGCAGTTCTTC.

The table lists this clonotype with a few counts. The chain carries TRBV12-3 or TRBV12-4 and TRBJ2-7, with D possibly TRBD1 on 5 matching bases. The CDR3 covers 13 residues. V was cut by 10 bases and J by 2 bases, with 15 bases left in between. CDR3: CAISRQGPYEQYF. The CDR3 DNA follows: TGTGCCATCTCTCGGCAGGGTCCCTACGAGCAGTACTTC.

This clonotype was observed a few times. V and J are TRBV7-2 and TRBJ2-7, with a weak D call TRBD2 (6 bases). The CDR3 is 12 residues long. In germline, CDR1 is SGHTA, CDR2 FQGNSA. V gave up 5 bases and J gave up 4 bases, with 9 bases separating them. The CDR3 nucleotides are TGTGCCAGCAGCCAAAGCGGGTACGAGCAGTACTTC. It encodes CASSQSGYEQYF.

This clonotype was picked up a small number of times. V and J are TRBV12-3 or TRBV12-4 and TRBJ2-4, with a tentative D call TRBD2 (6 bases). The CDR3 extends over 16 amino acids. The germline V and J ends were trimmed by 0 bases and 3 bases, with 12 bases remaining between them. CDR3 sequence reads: CASSLAGEAGKNIQYF. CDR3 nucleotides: TGTGCCAGCAGTTTAGCGGGGGAGGCGGGCAAAAACATTCAGTACTTC.

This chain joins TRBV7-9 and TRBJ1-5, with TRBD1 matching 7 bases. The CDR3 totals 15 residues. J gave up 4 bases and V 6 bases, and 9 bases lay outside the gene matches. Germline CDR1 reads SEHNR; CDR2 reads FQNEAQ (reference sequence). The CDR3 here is CASSHTGEANQPQHF. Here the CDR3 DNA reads TGTGCCAGCAGTCATACAGGGGAAGCAAATCAGCCCCAGCATTTT.

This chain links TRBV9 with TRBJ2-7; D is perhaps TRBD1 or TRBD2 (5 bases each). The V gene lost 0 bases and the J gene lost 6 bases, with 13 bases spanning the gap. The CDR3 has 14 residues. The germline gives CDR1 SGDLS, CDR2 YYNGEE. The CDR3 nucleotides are TGTGCCAGCAGCGTAGGTGGGGGTTTCGGCGAGCAGTACTTC. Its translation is CASSVGGGFGEQYF.

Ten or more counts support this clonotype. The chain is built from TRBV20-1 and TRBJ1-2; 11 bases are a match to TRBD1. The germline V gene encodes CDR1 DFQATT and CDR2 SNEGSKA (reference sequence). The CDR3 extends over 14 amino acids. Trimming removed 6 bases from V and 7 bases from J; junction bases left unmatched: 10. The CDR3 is CSAPSGTGGFGYTF. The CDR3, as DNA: TGCAGTGCGCCTTCCGGGACAGGGGGTTTTGGCTACACCTTC.

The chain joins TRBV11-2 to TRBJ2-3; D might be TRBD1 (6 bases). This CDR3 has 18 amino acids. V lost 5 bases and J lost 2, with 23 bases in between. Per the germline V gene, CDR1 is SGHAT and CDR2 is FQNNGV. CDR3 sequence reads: CASSAGVLRTRDTDTQYF. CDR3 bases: TGTGCCAGCAGCGCAGGGGTTCTACGGACAAGAGACACAGATACGCAGTATTTT.

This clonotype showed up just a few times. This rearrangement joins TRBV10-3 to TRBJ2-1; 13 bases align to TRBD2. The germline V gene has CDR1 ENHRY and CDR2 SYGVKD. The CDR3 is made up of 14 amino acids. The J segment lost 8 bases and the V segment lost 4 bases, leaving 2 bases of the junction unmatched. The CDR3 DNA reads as TGTGCCATCAGTGGGACTAGCGGGAGCGATGAGCAGTTCTTC. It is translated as CAISGTSGSDEQFF.

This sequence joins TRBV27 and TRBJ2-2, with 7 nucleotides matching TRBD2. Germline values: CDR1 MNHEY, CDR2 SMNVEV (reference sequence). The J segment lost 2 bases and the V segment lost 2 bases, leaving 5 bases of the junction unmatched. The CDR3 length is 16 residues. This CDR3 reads CASSLSPSGNTGELFF. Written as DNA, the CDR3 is TGTGCCAGCAGTTTAAGTCCTAGCGGCAACACCGGGGAGCTGTTTTTT.

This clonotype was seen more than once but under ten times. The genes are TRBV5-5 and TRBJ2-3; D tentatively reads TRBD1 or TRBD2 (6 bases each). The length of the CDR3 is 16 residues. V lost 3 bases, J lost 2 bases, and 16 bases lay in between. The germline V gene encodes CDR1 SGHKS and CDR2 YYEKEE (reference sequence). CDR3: CASSWGRLALTDTQYF. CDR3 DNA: TGTGCCAGCAGCTGGGGGCGTCTAGCGCTCACAGATACGCAGTATTTT.

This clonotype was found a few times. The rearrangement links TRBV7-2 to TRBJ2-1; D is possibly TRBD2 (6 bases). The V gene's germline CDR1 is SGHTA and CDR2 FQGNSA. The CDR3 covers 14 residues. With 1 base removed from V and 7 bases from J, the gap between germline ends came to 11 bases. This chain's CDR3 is CASSLVWGVNEQFF. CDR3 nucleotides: TGTGCCAGCAGCTTAGTTTGGGGGGTAAATGAGCAGTTCTTC.

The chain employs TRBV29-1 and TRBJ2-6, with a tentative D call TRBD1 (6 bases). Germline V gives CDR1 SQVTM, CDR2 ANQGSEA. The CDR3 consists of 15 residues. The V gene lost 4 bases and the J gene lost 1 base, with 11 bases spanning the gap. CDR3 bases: TGCAGCGTTGCAATAACAGGGTCTGGGGCCAACGTCCTGACTTTC. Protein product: CSVAITGSGANVLTF.

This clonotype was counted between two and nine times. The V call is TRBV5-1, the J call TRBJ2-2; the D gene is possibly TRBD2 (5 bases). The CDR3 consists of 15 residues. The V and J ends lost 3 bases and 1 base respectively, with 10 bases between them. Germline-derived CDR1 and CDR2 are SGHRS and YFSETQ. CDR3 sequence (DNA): TGCGCCAGCAGCTGGATCCGGGAGAACACCGGGGAGCTGTTTTTT. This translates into CASSWIRENTGELFF.

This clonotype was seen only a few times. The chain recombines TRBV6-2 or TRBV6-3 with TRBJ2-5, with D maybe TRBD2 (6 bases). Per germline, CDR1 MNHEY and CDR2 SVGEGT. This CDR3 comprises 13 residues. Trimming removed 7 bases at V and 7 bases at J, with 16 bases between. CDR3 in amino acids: CASTPDYTGTQYF. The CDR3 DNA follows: TGTGCCAGCACTCCGGACTATACGGGGACCCAGTACTTC.

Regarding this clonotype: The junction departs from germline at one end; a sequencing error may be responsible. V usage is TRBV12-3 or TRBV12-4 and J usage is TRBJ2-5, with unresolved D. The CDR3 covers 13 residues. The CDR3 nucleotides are TGTGCCTGCAGTTTCTTAGGAGAAGAGACCCAGTACTTC. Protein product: CACSFLGEETQYF.

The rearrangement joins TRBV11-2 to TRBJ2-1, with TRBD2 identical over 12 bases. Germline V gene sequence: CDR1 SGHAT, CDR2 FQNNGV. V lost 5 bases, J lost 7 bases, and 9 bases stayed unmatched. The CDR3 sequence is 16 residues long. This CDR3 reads CASSRRLAGVFNEQFF. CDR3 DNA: TGTGCCAGCAGCCGAAGACTAGCGGGGGTTTTTAATGAGCAGTTCTTC.

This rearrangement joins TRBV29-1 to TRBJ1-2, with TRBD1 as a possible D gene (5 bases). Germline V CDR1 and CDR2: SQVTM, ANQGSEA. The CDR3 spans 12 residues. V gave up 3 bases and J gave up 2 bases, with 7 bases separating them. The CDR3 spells CSVDPGNYGYTF. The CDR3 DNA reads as TGCAGCGTTGACCCAGGGAACTATGGCTACACCTTC.

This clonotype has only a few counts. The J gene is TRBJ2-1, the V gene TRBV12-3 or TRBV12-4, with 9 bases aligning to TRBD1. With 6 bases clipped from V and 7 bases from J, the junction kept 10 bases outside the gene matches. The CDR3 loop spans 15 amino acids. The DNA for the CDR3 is TGTGCCAGCAGGATAGGGACAGGGACTTTGAATGAGCAGTTCTTC. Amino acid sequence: CASRIGTGTLNEQFF.

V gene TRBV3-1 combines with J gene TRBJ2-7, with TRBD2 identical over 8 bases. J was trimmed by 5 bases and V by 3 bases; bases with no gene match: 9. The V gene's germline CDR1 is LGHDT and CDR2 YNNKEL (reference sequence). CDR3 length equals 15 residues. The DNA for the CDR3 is TGTGCCAGCAGCCAGTCCCTAGCGGGTATCGACGAGCAGTACTTC. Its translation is CASSQSLAGIDEQYF.

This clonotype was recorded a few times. CDR3: CASSSRGYTSTDTQYF. In DNA, the CDR3 is TGTGCCAGCAGCTCCCGGGGTTATACTAGCACAGATACGCAGTATTTT. This chain uses TRBV11-2 with TRBJ2-3, with a weak D call TRBD2 (5 bases). This CDR3 is 16 amino acids long. Per germline, CDR1 SGHAT and CDR2 FQNNGV. Trimming removed 4 bases from V and 0 bases from J, with 14 bases in between.

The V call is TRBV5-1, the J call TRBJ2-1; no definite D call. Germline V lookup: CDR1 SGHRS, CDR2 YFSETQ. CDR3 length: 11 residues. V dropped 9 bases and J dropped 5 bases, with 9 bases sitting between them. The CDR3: CATRRDNEQFF. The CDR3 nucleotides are TGCGCCACCCGTCGGGACAATGAGCAGTTCTTC.

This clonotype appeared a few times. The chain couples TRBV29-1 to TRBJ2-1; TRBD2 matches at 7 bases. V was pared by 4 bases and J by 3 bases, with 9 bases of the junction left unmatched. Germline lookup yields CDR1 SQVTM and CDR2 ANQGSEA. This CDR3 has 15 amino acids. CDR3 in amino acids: CSVGISGHLYNEQFF. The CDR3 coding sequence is TGCAGCGTTGGTATTAGCGGGCACCTCTACAATGAGCAGTTCTTC.